This T cell receptor (beta chain) appears in the sequencing data of a study of cytomegalovirus exposure and HLA in healthy donors. The overall study: An earlier analysis identified more than 95 million unique TCR beta sequences in about 170 million T cells. Broader study findings: It was shown in a later analysis that HLA-associated TCR beta chains were more clonally expanded than other, equally common chains. In an earlier analysis, about 90% or about 30%: the productive usage of most TCR beta V segments. Among the sequence variants, a highly shared cluster was likely an artifact of sequencing.

PCR employed 60 Vbeta and 13 Jbeta primers. Some clones are missing from TCRdb's copy, which holds only in-frame ones; the method was immunoSEQ multiplex PCR. The table lists fewer than 150,000 clones, around four fifths of them singletons. On this clone: Its antigen is still unknown.

This CDR3 is built from 15 residues. V gave up 1 base and J gave up 4 bases; unmatched junction bases: 2. CDR1 is MGHRA and CDR2 is YSYEKL in the germline V gene. Sequenced: PBMCs. The chain recombines TRBV4-1 with TRBJ1-2, with 11 bases that match TRBD1. The clonotype originates from a man aged 30 to 45 in good health and CMV-seronegative. The CDR3, as DNA: TGCGCCAGCAGCCAAGGGACAGGGGGCGGCTATGGCTACACCTTC. Amino acid sequence: CASSQGTGGGYGYTF.